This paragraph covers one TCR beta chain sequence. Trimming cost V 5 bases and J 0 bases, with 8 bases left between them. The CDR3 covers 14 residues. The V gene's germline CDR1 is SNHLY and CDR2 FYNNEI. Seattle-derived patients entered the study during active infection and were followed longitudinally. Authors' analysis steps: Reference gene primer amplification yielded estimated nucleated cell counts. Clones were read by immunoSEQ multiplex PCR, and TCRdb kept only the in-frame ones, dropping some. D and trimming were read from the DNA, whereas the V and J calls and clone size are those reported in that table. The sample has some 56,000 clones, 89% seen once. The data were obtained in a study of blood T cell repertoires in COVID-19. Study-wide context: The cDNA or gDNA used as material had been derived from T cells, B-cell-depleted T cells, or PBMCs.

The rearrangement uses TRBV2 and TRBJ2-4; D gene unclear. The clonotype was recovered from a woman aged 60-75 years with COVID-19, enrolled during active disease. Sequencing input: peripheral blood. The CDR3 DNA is TGTGCCAGCAGTACGAGTGGAGCCAAAAACATTCAGTACTTC. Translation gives CASSTSGAKNIQYF.